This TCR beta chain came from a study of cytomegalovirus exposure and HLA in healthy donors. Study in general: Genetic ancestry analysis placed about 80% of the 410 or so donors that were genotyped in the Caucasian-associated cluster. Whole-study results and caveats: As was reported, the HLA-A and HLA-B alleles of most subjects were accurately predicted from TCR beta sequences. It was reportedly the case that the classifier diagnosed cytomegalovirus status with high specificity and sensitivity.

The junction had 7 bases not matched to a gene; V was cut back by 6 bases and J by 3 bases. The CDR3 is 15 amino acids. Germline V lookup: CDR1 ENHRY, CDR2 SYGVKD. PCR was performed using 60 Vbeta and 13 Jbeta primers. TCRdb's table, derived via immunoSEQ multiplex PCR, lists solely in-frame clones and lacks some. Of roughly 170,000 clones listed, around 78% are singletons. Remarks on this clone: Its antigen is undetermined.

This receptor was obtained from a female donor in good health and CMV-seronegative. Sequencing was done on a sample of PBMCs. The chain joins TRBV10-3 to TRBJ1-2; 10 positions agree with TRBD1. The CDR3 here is CAIRTDRGEYYGYTF. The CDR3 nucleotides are TGTGCCATCAGGACGGACAGGGGGGAATACTATGGCTACACCTTC.